This is a list of T cell receptor beta chains from one sample in a study of OX40 agonist ivuxolimab in advanced cancers. TCRdb's table, derived via immunoSEQ multiplex PCR, lists solely in-frame clones and lacks some. The table has about 53,000 clones, roughly 80% seen once. Here the sequenced sample was CD4+ or CD8+ T cells sorted from blood, taken in a trial of the OX40 agonist ivuxolimab. Receptor source: an adult with an advanced solid tumor such as melanoma, head and neck, liver or kidney cancer. CDR3s include the opening cysteine and the closing phenylalanine or tryptophan. The D gene is left open where the match is weak. Size values are once, few and many counts, or a class for expanded clones, and some rows have none.

clone_size	d_call	v_call	j_call	cdr3_aa	cdr3_nt
-	-	TRBV19	TRBJ2-3	CASTPIGEERNTQYF	TGTGCCAGTACCCCGATCGGGGAGGAGAGGAATACGCAGTATTTT
once	-	TRBV2	TRBJ2-1	CASSEELGLLTFF	TGTGCCAGCAGTGAGGAGTTGGGACTGCTAACGTTCTTC
few	TRBD2	TRBV6-6	TRBJ2-2	CATMTSGRVAGELFF	TGTGCCACCATGACTAGCGGGAGAGTGGCCGGGGAGCTGTTTTTT
-	-	TRBV5-1	TRBJ2-3	CASSLGQAQGTDTQYF	TGCGCCAGCAGCTTGGGACAAGCCCAAGGCACAGATACGCAGTATTTT
-	TRBD1	TRBV6-5	TRBJ1-4	CASSRDRFGNEKLFF	TGTGCCAGCAGTCGGGACAGGTTCGGTAATGAAAAACTGTTTTTT
-	-	TRBV28	TRBJ1-5	CASSPRLGAQQPQHF	TGTGCCAGCAGCCCAAGGCTCGGGGCCCAACAGCCCCAGCATTTT
once	TRBD1	TRBV7-8	TRBJ1-2	CASSLVTAGGASGYTF	TGTGCCAGCAGCTTAGTTACGGCAGGGGGCGCGAGTGGCTACACCTTC
-	TRBD1	TRBV25-1	TRBJ1-2	CASSGGTGPYGYTF	TGTGCCAGCAGTGGGGGGACAGGGCCCTATGGCTACACCTTC
many	-	TRBV27	TRBJ2-7	CASSLDSSYEQYF	TGTGCCAGCAGTTTAGACAGCTCCTACGAGCAGTACTTC
-	TRBD2	TRBV11-3	TRBJ2-5	CASSPGGEETQYF	TGTGCCAGCAGCCCGGGGGGGGAGGAGACCCAGTACTTC
-	-	TRBV29-1	TRBJ2-3	CSVEKSGASTDTQYF	TGCAGCGTTGAAAAGTCTGGAGCTAGCACAGATACGCAGTATTTT
-	-	TRBV6-5	TRBJ2-6	CASSSPSSGANVLTF	TGTGCCAGCAGTTCCCCAAGCTCTGGGGCCAACGTCCTGACTTTC
-	-	TRBV19	TRBJ1-2	CASSTTAINYGYTF	TGTGCCAGTAGCACGACAGCGATCAACTATGGCTACACCTTC
once	-	TRBV27	TRBJ1-4	CASSSGPATNEKLFF	TGTGCCAGCAGTTCTGGACCCGCAACTAATGAAAAACTGTTTTTT
-	-	TRBV18	TRBJ1-3	CASSLGGMTASSGNTIYF	TGTGCCAGCTCACTGGGGGGCATGACAGCGAGCTCTGGAAACACCATATATTTT
-	-	TRBV10-1	TRBJ2-3	CASSAGGVGTDTQYF	TGCGCCAGCAGTGCTGGGGGAGTTGGCACAGATACGCAGTATTTT
once	TRBD2	TRBV6-6	TRBJ2-3	CASTSGSNTDTQYF	TGTGCCAGCACTAGCGGGAGTAATACAGATACGCAGTATTTT
-	TRBD2	TRBV5-1	TRBJ2-3	CASSPGLAGSTDTQYF	TGCGCCAGCAGCCCCGGCCTAGCGGGGAGCACAGATACGCAGTATTTT
once	-	TRBV6-6	TRBJ1-2	CASSYTLGRGYGYTF	TGTGCCAGCAGTTATACCCTCGGAAGGGGCTATGGCTACACCTTC
-	-	TRBV28	TRBJ2-1	CASTTRRGLSYNEQFF	TGTGCCAGCACCACCCGACGAGGACTATCTTACAATGAGCAGTTCTTC
-	-	TRBV27	TRBJ2-7	CASSFGRPYEQYF	TGTGCCAGCAGTTTTGGGCGGCCCTACGAGCAGTACTTC
-	-	TRBV19	TRBJ1-2	CASSMNRNYGYTF	TGTGCCAGTAGTATGAACCGTAACTATGGCTACACCTTC